This TCR beta chain comes out of a study of shared clonotypes between healthy human individuals. The count of this clone is one. J was trimmed by 2 bases and V by 5 bases; bases with no gene match: 5. The CDR3 sequence is 15 residues long. CDR1 is MNHEY and CDR2 is SMNVEV in the germline V gene (reference sequence). The authors loaded around 220 ng DNA, tens of thousands of T cell genomes, into sorted-subset replicate PCRs. The table came from immunoSEQ multiplex PCR; TCRdb's copy has only in-frame clones and leaves some out. The sample carries 1,100,000 or so clones, approximately 80% recorded once. The chain employs TRBV27 and TRBJ2-7; 11 nucleotides align to TRBD2. The sequenced material came from memory CD4+ T cells from PBMCs. Regarding subset: CD45RA-negative fraction. The TCR originated in a man in his late teens or twenties in good health. Some clones in this sample may be carry-over from other donors' samples. The CDR3 region has the DNA TGTGCCAGCAGTCTGTCTAGCGGGAGGACCTACGAGCAGTACTTC. It translates to CASSLSSGRTYEQYF.